The T cell receptor (beta chain) described here comes from a study of cytomegalovirus exposure and HLA in healthy donors (dated by TCRdb to the late 2010s). In terms of the full investigation: An earlier analysis of roughly 570 of the donors reported about 260 Gb of sequence data and around 120 million unique TCR beta sequences obtained from around 170 million T cells. An early release that covered 640 HLA-typed donors contained approximately 300 gigabases of sequencing data and around 85 million unique TCR sequences. The genetic ancestry cluster associated with self-reported Caucasian donors included approximately 85% of the roughly 400 genotyped donors. The study aimed to test whether signatures of past pathogen exposure could be identified by cataloging public T cell receptors. Using immunosequencing, the study profiled T cell repertoires from about 650 subjects and related those repertoires to cytomegalovirus serostatus. Along with the roughly 610-subject first cohort, a separate validation cohort of 120 different subjects was used. To predict cytomegalovirus infection status, the study combined high-throughput TCR immunosequencing, statistical association of individual TCRs with disease status, and machine learning. To study patterns of TCR occurrence, a later analysis re-analyzed previously published TCR beta repertoires from around 660 donors and added high-resolution HLA genotyping. Rather than using new phenotypic data, the later analysis identified candidate immune exposures from TCR beta sequences and from how often those sequences occurred across donors. In an earlier analysis of a few hundred of the donors, high-throughput TCR beta sequencing was used to judge whether each TCR beta V gene segment behaved as functional or pseudogenic. Donor age, sex, ethnicity and CMV serostatus were compiled alongside the repertoire data. Genome-wide SNP genotypes for about 60% of the roughly 700 donors were used in a later genetic analysis, which treated that subset as a discovery cohort. All discovery cohort repertoires had been generated using a single sequencing platform. Both class I and class II loci were covered by HLA typing, at four-digit resolution. Typing coverage varied by locus: 629-630 donors for A, B, C, DRB1 and DQB1; approximately 500 for DQA1; approximately 610 for DPA1; roughly 470 for DPB1. Roughly 5 DR-DQ haplotypes were treated as single units for association and clustering because of strong linkage in the cohort. Among 398 genotyped donors of the cohort, an average of approximately 240,000 unique TCR beta nucleotide sequences were sequenced per donor, 15% to 20% of them non-productive. Overall study results and their limits: When HLA alleles, especially DR and DQ, strongly co-occurred, attributing TCR associations to individual alleles was difficult. A later analysis reported that several top co-occurrence clusters appeared linked to parvovirus B19, influenza, CMV and Epstein-Barr virus. This cohort had only TCR beta chains sequenced, and the lack of alpha or paired-chain data limited which features could be detected. A further reported finding was that TCR beta sequences accurately predicted the HLA-A and HLA-B alleles for most subjects in the first cohort. HLA typing was unavailable for some donors at each locus, so association tests used only the typed subset. In a later analysis, most CMV-associated TCR beta chains were found to appear HLA-restricted, with HLA associations seemingly driven largely by CMV exposure. A few of the identified cytomegalovirus-associated TCR beta chains were confirmed in vitro to be specific for cytomegalovirus antigens. In both the original and validation cohorts, the classifier was reported to diagnose cytomegalovirus status with high specificity and sensitivity. Most TCR sequences were seen in very few donors, while some public TCRs were found in many individuals. A later genetic analysis associated a missense DCLRE1C variant with V-gene and J-gene trimming of TCR beta chains, and an independent cohort replicated the association. At a false discovery rate of 0.05, a later analysis linked about 16,000 TCR beta sequences to specific HLA alleles. The authors suggested that the approach could potentially be generalized to other disease states and immunological phenotypes. An earlier analysis of roughly 570 of the donors showed that most TCR beta V segments appeared in productive rearrangements either about 90% or about 30% of the time, which broadly matched IMGT annotations. According to a later genetic analysis, donors in an Asian-associated ancestry cluster had fewer N-insertions in productive TCRs than the approximately 630-donor mean. CMV serostatus was the only immune exposure information available for the cohort. Some IMGT-functional V segments, including TRBV6-2 and TRBV6-3, could not be told apart with the 87-base-pair reads, so those segments were excluded. Correlated functional status among segregating V segments might reflect linkage disequilibrium, but an unknown experimental factor could not be ruled out. In the study, about 150 TCR beta chains were listed as associated with cytomegalovirus. In a later analysis, the rate of TCR association differed among HLA loci, with DRB1 alleles having the most associated TCRs and HLA-C alleles having the fewest. In a later analysis, HLA-associated TCR beta chains showed more clonal expansion and lower generation probabilities than non-associated chains that were equally common. A cluster of highly shared sequence variants was judged likely to represent a technical artifact of the sequencing pipeline. The earlier analysis of around 600 of the donors excluded some 16 rarely observed V segments, including chromosome 9 orphons, because counts were too low. Presence/absence analyses assumed roughly uniform sequencing depth across donors, an assumption that may not hold.

For CDR1 and CDR2, the germline V gene lists MNHNS and SASEGT. For this chain, trimming is 8 bases at the V end and 3 bases at the J end, and the number of junction bases without a gene match is 7. Including cysteine and phenylalanine, the CDR3 has 14 amino acids. The kept DNA is CDR3 alone, 42 bases in frame from the first base. In regard to this clone: No antigen is known for it. Qualities for individual bases were not recorded, and no much larger clone is one base off.

Receptors were amplified or captured by the immunoSEQ multiplex PCR assay. A mixture of 60 forward primers for TCR Vbeta segments and 13 reverse primers for TCR Jbeta segments was used in the multiplex PCR. The CDR3 region of rearranged TCR beta genes was amplified from genomic DNA with a multiplex PCR assay. The amplified TCR beta libraries were sequenced on the Illumina HiSeq System as 87-base-pair reads. On the authors' methods: A later analysis tallied tens of millions of unique TCR beta chains across the approximately 670 repertoires, and some 10 million of those chains were shared by two or more donors. To remove PCR and sequencing errors, raw reads were error-corrected and collapsed into unique sequences using a nearest-neighbor algorithm that merged closely related sequences. CDR3 sequences were aligned to IMGT reference sequences to assign V, D and J gene segments. Each retained sequence needed at least a six-nucleotide match to both a V gene segment and a J gene segment. Rearrangements were called productive when the CDR3 lacked stop codons and stayed in frame with V and J; all others were non-productive. CDR3 was defined according to IMGT convention as the region running from the second conserved V-encoded cysteine to the conserved J-encoded phenylalanine. In an earlier analysis of around 570 of the donors, sequences lacking an unambiguous match to a single V gene segment were excluded. An earlier analysis of a few hundred of the donors classified V segments as functional when productive rearrangements were above 56.7% and as segregating when the standard deviation between donors was above 5%. To diagnose cytomegalovirus status from the catalog of TCR beta chain sequences, a statistical classification framework was built. In a later analysis, V and J genes were assigned by comparing TCR nucleotide sequences against IMGT/GENE-DB human TR gene sequences. A later analysis assigned CDR3 sequences and most-parsimonious VDJ recombination scenarios with the TCRdist pipeline. A later analysis defined each TCR beta chain by its CDR3 amino acid sequence plus V-gene family, and excluded reads lacking a unique V-gene family. In a later analysis, around 650 highly shared, low-generation-probability nucleotide sequences were removed to address suspected cross-contamination and a sequencing artifact. In a later analysis, a clonal expansion index for each public chain was calculated from normalized within-repertoire ranks of inferred template counts. A later analysis computed generation probabilities with a VDJ recombination model fitted to out-of-frame rearrangements, and checked the results against IGoR. Hypergeometric tests were used in a later analysis to score TCR-TCR, TCR-HLA and TCR-CMV co-occurrence, with a repertoire-size bias correction applied to the TCR pairs. A later analysis estimated false discovery rates by permuting HLA or CMV assignments 20 times. In a later analysis, co-occurring TCRs were grouped with DBSCAN, and TCRdist sequence similarity was added when clustering was performed within HLA-allele-positive subsets. Repertoires with fewer than 30,000 or more than 120,000 public chains were left out of co-occurrence clustering, as were five repertoires with anomalous nucleotide sharing. The table comes from immuneACCESS by way of TCRdb, which keeps in-frame sequences with V and J called. Part of the clones is missing from these tables; in studies checked, under half for an unresolved V gene and the rest for unknown reasons. That table supplies the V and J calls and clone size; D and trimming were determined from the DNA. This sample has about 250,000 clones in its table, and around 66% of those were observed once. The ten largest account for about 2.1% of the sample.

The cohort consisted of 600 or so healthy bone marrow donors. Cohort members were all nominally healthy when sampled, although unrecorded immune exposures were likely present. The donor tested CMV seronegative, placing the donor among the 352 seronegative members of the cohort. A peripheral blood sample was collected from each donor, and TCR beta sequencing was performed on peripheral blood mononuclear cells. Genomic DNA was extracted from the blood cell samples with the Qiagen DNeasy Blood Extraction Kit. The sequence is built from TRBV6-1 and TRBJ2-1; 7 central nucleotides agree with TRBD1. Sequenced: PBMCs. This TCR was recovered from a female donor in good health and CMV-seronegative. At the DNA level, the sequence is TGTGCCAGCGTAAGAGGGACAGTCTACAATGAGCAGTTCTTC. It encodes CASVRGTVYNEQFF.